This T cell receptor (beta chain) was recorded in a study of shared clonotypes between healthy human individuals. Germline assignment: CDR1 MNHNS and CDR2 SASEGT. CDR3 length: 15 amino acids. Trimming took off 5 bases at V and 6 bases at J, with 18 bases between the two ends. The assay was immunoSEQ multiplex PCR, and TCRdb's table has in-frame clones only and misses some. The table has around 1.6 million clones, 98% seen once. This sequence joins TRBV6-1 and TRBJ2-3, with D possibly matching TRBD2 (5 bases). Source material: naive CD4+ T cells sorted from blood. As for subset: CD45RA+ positively selected. The source is a man under 40 in good health. Written as DNA, the CDR3 is TGTGCCAGCAGTCAGTTATCGGGGAGTTGGGATACGCAGTATTTT. This gives the protein CASSQLSGSWDTQYF.